The 26 T cell receptor beta chains reported below all come from one sample, sequenced in a study of cytomegalovirus exposure and HLA in healthy donors. Researchers ran the PCR with 60 Vbeta and 13 Jbeta primers. Libraries were prepared by immunoSEQ multiplex PCR; TCRdb keeps only in-frame clonotypes and omits some of them. The sample includes about 160,000 clones, roughly 80% seen only once; the top ten take approximately 8.7%. The material sequenced was PBMCs. The receptors were gathered from a young man in good health and CMV-seropositive.

V is TRBV5-1 and J is TRBJ1-1; D remains unclear. This CDR3 spans 13 amino acids. The V end was cut by 2 bases, the J end by 1 base, with 6 bases between. Germline loops: CDR1 SGHRS, CDR2 YFSETQ. The CDR3 spells CASSFEGNTEAFF. CDR3 DNA sequence: TGCGCCAGCAGCTTTGAGGGGAACACTGAAGCTTTCTTT.

The chain couples TRBV18 to TRBJ1-1, with 7 positions matching TRBD1. V trimming: 1 base; J trimming: 1 base; junction bases outside the gene matches: 6. Germline V gene sequence: CDR1 KGHSH, CDR2 LQKENI. The CDR3 covers 16 residues. The CDR3 nucleotides read TGTGCCAGCTCACCACGAGTTGGACAGGCGAACACTGAAGCTTTCTTT. Translation gives CASSPRVGQANTEAFF.

The chain joins TRBV12-5 to TRBJ1-1; no reliable D call. The CDR3 loop spans 11 amino acids. The germline gives CDR1 LGHNT, CDR2 FRNRAP. Between the trimmed V and J ends, which lost 2 bases and 5 bases, there was a span of 3 bases. CDR3 sequence (DNA): TGTGCTAGTGGTTTGTCTACTGAAGCTTTCTTT. This sequence encodes CASGLSTEAFF.

The rearrangement uses TRBV5-1 and TRBJ1-3, with D perhaps matching TRBD1 (5 bases). This CDR3 has 16 residues. Trimming removed 0 bases from V and 3 bases from J, with 13 bases in between. Germline V gene data show CDR1 as SGHRS and CDR2 as YFSETQ. This chain's CDR3 is CASSLVPDTFGNTIYF. DNA for the CDR3: TGCGCCAGCAGCTTGGTCCCGGACACTTTTGGAAACACCATATATTTT.

The chain joins TRBV7-9 to TRBJ1-1, with D tentatively TRBD1 (5 bases). The CDR3 is 11 amino acids. The V gene's germline CDR1 is SEHNR and CDR2 FQNEAQ (reference sequence). The ends were cut back, 3 bases at V and 14 bases at J, with 13 bases in the middle. CDR3 in DNA: TGTGCCAGCAGCTTCCGGGGGGTAAGCTTCTTT. It specifies CASSFRGVSFF.

The V gene is TRBV14, the J gene TRBJ2-3; no clear D gene. V lost 3 bases to trimming and J lost 3 bases, with 10 bases between them. Germline-derived CDR1 and CDR2 are SGHDN and FVKESK. This CDR3 has 14 amino acids. The CDR3 DNA is TGTGCCAGCAGCCAGCGCCAGGCAACAGATACGCAGTATTTT. Amino acids: CASSQRQATDTQYF. The full variable domain, its missing parts supplied by reference TRBV14 and TRBJ2-3, is EAGVTQFPSHSVIEKGQTVTLRCDPISGHDNLYWYRRVMGKEIKFLLHFVKESKQDESGMPNNRFLAERTGGTYSTLKVQPAELEDSGVYFCASSQRQATDTQYFGPGTRLTVL.

This clone was detected only a few times. V usage is TRBV2 and J usage is TRBJ2-7; possible D gene TRBD1, 5 bases. The germline gives CDR1 SNHLY, CDR2 FYNNEI. Trimming shortened V by 9 bases and J by 9 bases, and 18 bases separated the two germline ends. The CDR3 contains 12 residues. In DNA form, the CDR3 reads TGTGCCAGATCTACGACAGTCGGTGGGCAGTACTTC. This gives the protein CARSTTVGGQYF.

The V call is TRBV5-1, the J call TRBJ2-1; 9 bases fit TRBD2. The CDR3 loop spans 18 amino acids. J gave up 7 bases and V 5 bases, and 19 bases lay outside the gene matches. Germline V gives CDR1 SGHRS, CDR2 YFSETQ. CDR3 bases: TGCGCCAGCAGTCTGGAAGCATTGGCGGGGGGGCGAGGGAATGAGCAGTTCTTC. Translating it yields CASSLEALAGGRGNEQFF.

The chain carries TRBV2 and TRBJ1-5; D perhaps matches TRBD1 (5 bases). Germline V CDR1 and CDR2: SNHLY, FYNNEI. Trimming cost V 7 bases and J 4 bases, with 14 bases left between them. This CDR3 spans 14 amino acids. Written as DNA, the CDR3 is TGTGCCAGCACCCGATTAGGGGTGAATCAGCCCCAGCATTTT. Translating gives CASTRLGVNQPQHF.

The V and J genes are TRBV16 and TRBJ2-1; 10 bases match TRBD2. Trimming cost V 1 base and J 5 bases; bases outside gene matches: 5. This CDR3 is built from 16 residues. Per germline, CDR1 KGHSY and CDR2 FQNENV. CDR3 DNA: TGTGCCAGCAGCCAATTCGCACTAGCGGGGAACAATGAGCAGTTCTTC. It specifies CASSQFALAGNNEQFF. Together with reference TRBV16 and TRBJ2-1, the CDR3 gives the full variable domain: GEEVAQTPKHLVRGEGQKAKLYCAPIKGHSYVFWYQQVLKNEFKFLISFQNENVFDETGMPKERFSAKCLPNSPCSLEIQATKLEDSAVYFCASSQFALAGNNEQFFGPGTRLTVL.

The gene calls are TRBV11-2 and TRBJ2-3; D unresolved. From germline, CDR1 is SGHAT and CDR2 FQNNGV. CDR3 length: 14 residues. Trimming removed 2 bases from V and 6 bases from J, with 12 bases in between. The CDR3 region has the DNA TGTGCCAGCAGCTTATCCCCTACGCCCGATACGCAGTATTTT. This codes for CASSLSPTPDTQYF.

The rearrangement uses TRBV6-5 and TRBJ2-7; TRBD2 agrees at 8 bases. The V segment lost 4 bases and the J segment 7 bases; nucleotides outside the gene matches: 15. Germline values: CDR1 MNHEY, CDR2 SVGAGI. The CDR3 is made up of 16 amino acids. CDR3 protein: CASSWSSGTRAHEQYF. The CDR3 nucleotides are TGTGCCAGCAGTTGGTCCTCCGGGACTAGAGCGCATGAGCAGTACTTC.

This chain links TRBV6-1 with TRBJ1-6; no reliable D call. The CDR3 runs 14 residues. V lost 1 base and J lost 5, with 6 bases in between. In germline, CDR1 is MNHNS, CDR2 SASEGT. CDR3 protein: CASSEVQNNSPLHF. CDR3 nucleotides: TGTGCCAGCAGTGAAGTCCAGAATAATTCACCCCTCCACTTT.

This chain connects TRBV15 to TRBJ2-1; TRBD2 might be the D (5 bases). Trimming stripped 0 bases from V and 0 bases from J, with 12 bases between. The V gene's germline CDR1 is LNHNV and CDR2 YYDKDF (reference sequence). CDR3 length: 17 amino acids. Here the CDR3 reads CATSRDHPGSSYNEQFF. The CDR3 DNA is TGTGCCACCAGCAGAGATCATCCGGGAAGCTCCTACAATGAGCAGTTCTTC.

The chain uses TRBV5-1 and TRBJ2-1; TRBD2 agrees at 16 bases. The germline gives CDR1 SGHRS, CDR2 YFSETQ. The V gene end was trimmed by 2 bases and the J gene end by 4 bases; junction bases not matched to a gene: 15. This CDR3 spans 21 amino acids. CDR3 DNA: TGCGCCAGCAGCTTATACTCCCCGGGACTAGCGGGAGGGCCCTCGTACAATGAGCAGTTCTTC. This encodes CASSLYSPGLAGGPSYNEQFF. Using reference TRBV5-1 and TRBJ2-1 for the parts outside the CDR3, the full variable domain is KAGVTQTPRYLIKTRGQQVTLSCSPISGHRSVSWYQQTPGQGLQFLFEYFSETQRNKGNFPGRFSGRQFSNSRSEMNVSTLELGDSALYLCASSLYSPGLAGGPSYNEQFFGPGTRLTVL.

The chain uses TRBV5-1 and TRBJ2-3; tentatively, D is TRBD1 (6 bases). The CDR3 spans 14 residues. Germline V gene lookup returns CDR1 SGHRS and CDR2 YFSETQ. The germline V and J ends were trimmed by 2 bases and 2 bases, with 9 bases remaining between them. CDR3 protein: CASSLSGDTDTQYF. The CDR3 DNA reads as TGCGCCAGCAGCTTATCAGGGGACACAGATACGCAGTATTTT.

The chain has TRBV2 and TRBJ1-1; TRBD1 aligns across 8 bases. This CDR3 comprises 16 residues. Germline CDR1 reads SNHLY; CDR2 reads FYNNEI. Trimming cost V 8 bases and J 0 bases; bases outside gene matches: 11. CDR3 residues: CASQGARRRMNTEAFF. As DNA, the CDR3 is TGTGCCAGCCAGGGGGCGCGCCGGAGGATGAACACTGAAGCTTTCTTT.

The chain couples TRBV2 to TRBJ1-3, with 8 positions matching TRBD1. The CDR3 is 15 residues long. V dropped 4 bases and J dropped 1; count of bases not matched to a gene: 3. CDR1 SNHLY and CDR2 FYNNEI come from the germline V gene. The CDR3 DNA sequence: TGTGCCAGCAGTGCGGACAGGGCGTCTGGAAACACCATATATTTT. Protein product: CASSADRASGNTIYF.

The chain is built from TRBV2 and TRBJ2-3; 10 positions agree with TRBD2. Losses at the gene ends were 6 bases for V and 3 bases for J; bases not matched to a gene: 6. CDR3 length equals 15 residues. The V gene's germline CDR1 is SNHLY and CDR2 FYNNEI. The CDR3 DNA follows: TGTGCCAGCAGATACGCTAGCGGGAGAACAGATACGCAGTATTTT. This codes for CASRYASGRTDTQYF.

This clone was picked up a small number of times. The chain employs TRBV30 and TRBJ1-2; perhaps TRBD1 as D (5 bases). V shed 2 bases and J shed 7 bases, with 11 bases lying between them. From germline, CDR1 is GTSNPN and CDR2 SVGIG (reference sequence). CDR3 length: 12 amino acids. DNA of the CDR3: TGTGCCTGGAGTTGGGGGGTAGGTGGCTACACCTTC. This gives the protein CAWSWGVGGYTF. Full variable domain (remainder filled in from reference TRBV30 and TRBJ1-2): SQTIHQWPATLVQPVGSPLSLECTVEGTSNPNLYWYRQAAGRGLQLLFYSVGIGQISSEVPQNLSASRPQDRQFILSSKKLLLSDSGFYLCAWSWGVGGYTFGSGTRLTVV.

This clone has more than one count but fewer than ten. CDR3 sequence (DNA): TGTGCCAGTAGTATGGACAGGGATCGTGGCTACACCTTC. It is translated as CASSMDRDRGYTF. This rearrangement joins TRBV19 to TRBJ1-2, with 8 positions matching TRBD1. Trimming at V came to 3 bases and at J to 7 bases, leaving 4 bases not matched to a gene. The CDR3 contains 13 residues. Germline loops: CDR1 LNHDA, CDR2 SQIVND (reference sequence). Filled out from reference TRBV19 and TRBJ1-2, the complete variable domain reads DGGITQSPKYLFRKEGQNVTLSCEQNLNHDAMYWYRQDPGQGLRLIYYSQIVNDFQKGDIAEGYSVSREKKESFPLTVTSAQKNPTAFYLCASSMDRDRGYTFGSGTRLTVV.

The chain uses TRBV2 and TRBJ2-4; 13 bases fit TRBD2. This CDR3 is 15 amino acids long. The V gene's germline CDR1 is SNHLY and CDR2 FYNNEI. Losses at the gene ends were 6 bases for V and 6 bases for J; bases not matched to a gene: 5. Here the CDR3 DNA reads TGTGCCAGCAGGCTAGGACTAGCGGGGGTAAACATTCAGTACTTC. It specifies CASRLGLAGVNIQYF. The complete variable domain, with remaining parts taken from reference TRBV2 and TRBJ2-4, reads EPEVTQTPSHQVTQMGQEVILRCVPISNHLYFYWYRQILGQKVEFLVSFYNNEISEKSEIFDDQFSVERPDGSNFTLKIRSTKLEDSAMYFCASRLGLAGVNIQYFGAGTRLSVL.

The J gene is TRBJ2-1, the V gene TRBV4-1; TRBD2 aligns across 14 bases. V shed 3 bases, J shed 8 bases, and the junction held 9 bases outside the gene matches. The CDR3 has 17 residues. Germline V lookup: CDR1 MGHRA, CDR2 YSYEKL. For the CDR3, the DNA is TGCGCCAGCAGCCAGAACCCCGGACTAGCGGGAGGCGATGAGCAGTTCTTC. This sequence encodes CASSQNPGLAGGDEQFF.

This clone occurred once. V and J are TRBV6-6 and TRBJ2-7, with TRBD2 matching over 7 bases. J lost 0 bases, V lost 5 bases, and 7 bases had no gene match. Germline V lookup: CDR1 MNHNY, CDR2 SVGAGI (reference sequence). CDR3 length equals 15 residues. The DNA for the CDR3 is TGTGCCAGCAGTCAGACCCTAGCGGACTCCTACGAGCAGTACTTC. This sequence encodes CASSQTLADSYEQYF.

The rearrangement joins TRBV9 to TRBJ2-1; 10 positions match TRBD2. V trimming: 3 bases; J trimming: 3 bases; junction bases outside the gene matches: 3. Per germline, CDR1 SGDLS and CDR2 YYNGEE. The CDR3 is 15 residues long. CDR3 sequence reads: CASSASGRGYNEQFF. The CDR3 DNA reads as TGTGCCAGCAGCGCTAGCGGGAGAGGCTACAATGAGCAGTTCTTC.

The genes are TRBV7-9 and TRBJ2-7, with TRBD2 matching 7 bases. The CDR3 runs to 13 residues. Germline assignment: CDR1 SEHNR and CDR2 FQNEAQ (reference sequence). The trim removed 5 bases at V and 2 bases at J, leaving 3 bases unmatched. The CDR3 nucleotides are TGTGCCAGCAGCCCCGGGAGGCCCTACGAGCAGTACTTC. This sequence encodes CASSPGRPYEQYF.